This T cell receptor beta chain comes out of a study of T cell clones after liver transplantation. Study at large: TCRbeta sequencing after a pre-transplant mixed lymphocyte reaction identified graft-donor-reactive clones, later tracked in post-transplant blood. Study results and limitations: Graft donor-reactive T cells may have migrated into the graft rather than being deleted.

In this sample, this clone turned up a few times. No antigen is known for it. Unstimulated PBMCs were sorted into CD3+CD4+ and CD3+CD8+ populations. The J segment lost 4 bases and the V segment lost 4 bases, leaving 6 bases of the junction unmatched. This CDR3 region has 14 residues. From germline, CDR1 is SGHDN and CDR2 FVKESK. Sequenced by immunoSEQ multiplex PCR; TCRdb stores in-frame clones only, minus some. The repertoire includes about 85,000 clones, roughly 85% of them detected once, and 0.45% to 0.6% sits in the top ten. The clonotype originates from a human patient who received a liver transplant. Some T cells may possibly be graft donor cells. V gene TRBV14 combines with J gene TRBJ2-7; 8 positions agree with TRBD1. The sample in question was CD4+ T cells from blood, obtained about 46 months after liver transplant. This chain's CDR3 is CASSLGQGWYEQYF. In DNA, the CDR3 is TGTGCCAGCAGCCTAGGACAGGGTTGGTACGAGCAGTACTTC. The variable domain in full, completed from reference TRBV14 and TRBJ2-7, reads EAGVTQFPSHSVIEKGQTVTLRCDPISGHDNLYWYRRVMGKEIKFLLHFVKESKQDESGMPNNRFLAERTGGTYSTLKVQPAELEDSGVYFCASSLGQGWYEQYFGPGTRLTVT.